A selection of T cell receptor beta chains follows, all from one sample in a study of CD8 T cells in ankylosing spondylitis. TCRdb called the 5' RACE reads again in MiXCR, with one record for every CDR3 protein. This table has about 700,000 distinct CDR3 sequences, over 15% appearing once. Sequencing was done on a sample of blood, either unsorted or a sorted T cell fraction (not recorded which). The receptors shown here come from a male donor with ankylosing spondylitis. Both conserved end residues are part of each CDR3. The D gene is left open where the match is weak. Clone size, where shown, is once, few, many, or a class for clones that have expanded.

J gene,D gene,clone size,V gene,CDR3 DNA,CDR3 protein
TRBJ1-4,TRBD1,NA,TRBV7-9,TGTGCCAGCAGCCGACAAAGGACAGGAGGCCTTAATGAAAAACTGTTTTTT,CASSRQRTGGLNEKLFF
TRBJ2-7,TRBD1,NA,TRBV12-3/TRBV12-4,TGTGCCAGCAGTCCCAATACAGGGGGCGGCTACGAGCAGTACTTC,CASSPNTGGGYEQYF
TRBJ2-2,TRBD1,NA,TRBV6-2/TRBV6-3,TGTGCCAGCAAGGCCGGGACAGCCAACACCGGGGAGCTGTTTTTT,CASKAGTANTGELFF
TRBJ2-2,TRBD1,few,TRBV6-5,TGTGCCAGCAGTTTGTCGGCTATACCCGGGACAGGGTCCACCGGGGAGCTGTTTTTT,CASSLSAIPGTGSTGELFF
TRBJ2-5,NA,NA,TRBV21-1,TGTGCCAGCGGAGGAGGCAGGGGGGGGCAAGAGACCCAGTACTTC,CASGGGRGGQETQYF
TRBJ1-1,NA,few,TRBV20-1,TGCAGTGCGCCCAAACCCGGGACAACGAACACTGAAGCTTTCTTT,CSAPKPGTTNTEAFF
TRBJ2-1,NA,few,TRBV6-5,TGTGCCAGCAGTTACTCAACTGGGACTCCGACCTACAATGAGCAGTTCTTC,CASSYSTGTPTYNEQFF
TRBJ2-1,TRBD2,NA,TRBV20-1,TGCAGTGCTCAACTGACTAGCGGGGGCATGGAGCAGTTCTTC,CSAQLTSGGMEQFF
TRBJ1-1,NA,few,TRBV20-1,TGCAGTGCTAGAGGGGAAGGAGGGGCGCGAATATACACTGAAGCTTTCTTT,CSARGEGGARIYTEAFF
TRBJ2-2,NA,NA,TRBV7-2,TGTGCCAGCAGCTTAGCCGTCGGGGGCACCGGGGAGCTGTTTTTT,CASSLAVGGTGELFF
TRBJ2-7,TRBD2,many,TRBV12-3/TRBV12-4,TGTGCCAGCAGCCCATCAGCGGGAGGGGAATACGAGCAGTACTTC,CASSPSAGGEYEQYF
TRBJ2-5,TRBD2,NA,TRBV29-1,TGCAGCGTTGAAACGGGGGGGGTGGTGACCCAGTACTTC,CSVETGGVVTQYF
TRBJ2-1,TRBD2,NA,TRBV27,TGTGCCAGCAGTTCTTGGGCACTAGCGGGAGGGAATGAGCAGTTCTTC,CASSSWALAGGNEQFF
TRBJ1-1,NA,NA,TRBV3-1,TGTGCCAGCAGCCAAGCAAGGGTCCACACTGAAGCTTTCTTT,CASSQARVHTEAFF
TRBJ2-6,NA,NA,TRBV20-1,TGCAGTGCTAGTGAAGGGCCGTCCGGGGCCAACGTCCTGACTTTC,CSASEGPSGANVLTF
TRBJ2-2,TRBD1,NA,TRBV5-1,TGCGCCAGCAGCATTAGACAGGGAAGCACCGGGGAGCTGTTTTTT,CASSIRQGSTGELFF
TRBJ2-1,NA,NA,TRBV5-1,TGCGCCAGCAGCTTGGGTGGGGAGCCGGCGGGTGAGCAGTTCTTC,CASSLGGEPAGEQFF
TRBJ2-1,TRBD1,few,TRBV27,TGTGCCAGCAGTTACCGGGACAGGGCCAGGAATGAGCAGTTCTTC,CASSYRDRARNEQFF
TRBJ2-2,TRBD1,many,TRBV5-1,TGCGCCAGCAGCTTGACAGGGGCCGGGGAGCTGTTTTTT,CASSLTGAGELFF
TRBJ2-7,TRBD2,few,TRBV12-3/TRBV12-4,TGTGCCAGCAGTTTAGGGAATCCGGGACTAGCGGGCCTTGGCTGGGAGCAGTACTTC,CASSLGNPGLAGLGWEQYF
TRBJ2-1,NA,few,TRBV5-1,TGCGCCAGCAGCTTGGTCGTAGCGAGGGGTTTGGATGAGCAGTTCTTC,CASSLVVARGLDEQFF
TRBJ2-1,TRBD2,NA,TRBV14,TGTGCCAGCAGCCAAGAAGCGCGGGGGGTCTATGATGAGCAGTTCTTC,CASSQEARGVYDEQFF
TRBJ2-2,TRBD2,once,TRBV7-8,TGTGCCAGCAGCTTAGAGTCTAGCGGGGGGGCTAGATCCACCGGGGAGCTGTTTTTT,CASSLESSGGARSTGELFF
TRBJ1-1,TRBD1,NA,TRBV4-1,TGCGCCAGCAGCCAAATAGGGGGCGCGTCTGAAGCTTTCTTT,CASSQIGGASEAFF
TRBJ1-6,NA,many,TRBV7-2,TGTGCCAGCAGCTCGAGAAGTAGCTCCTATAATTCACCCCTCCACTTT,CASSSRSSSYNSPLHF
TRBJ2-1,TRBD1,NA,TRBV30,TGTGCCTGGAGGCCGGGACAGGGTTTGAATGAGCAGTTCTTC,CAWRPGQGLNEQFF
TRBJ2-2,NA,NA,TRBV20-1,TGCAGTGCTAGAATGGGCACCGGGGAGCTGTTTTTT,CSARMGTGELFF
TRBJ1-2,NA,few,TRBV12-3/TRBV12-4,TGTGCCGTATGGGGCCTGATCTATGGCTACACCTTC,CAVWGLIYGYTF
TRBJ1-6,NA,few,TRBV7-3,TGTGCCACCGGGCCGGGTAAATCACCCCTCCACTTT,CATGPGKSPLHF
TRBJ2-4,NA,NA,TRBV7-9,TGTGCCAGCAGCCCCGTCGACAACATTCAGTACTTC,CASSPVDNIQYF
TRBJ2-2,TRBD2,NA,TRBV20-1,TGCAGTGCTAGGGGGACTAGCACCGGGGAGCTGTTTTTT,CSARGTSTGELFF
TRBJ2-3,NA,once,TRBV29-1,TGCAGCGTGTCGGGGTGGGGCACAGATACGCAGTATTTT,CSVSGWGTDTQYF
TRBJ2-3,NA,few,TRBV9,TGTGCCAGCAGCTTTCGGGGATCGGTCACAGATACGCAGTATTTT,CASSFRGSVTDTQYF
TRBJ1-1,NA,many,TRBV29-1,TGCAGCGCCTTGACGTGGGACGGGGCTGAAGCTTTCTTT,CSALTWDGAEAFF
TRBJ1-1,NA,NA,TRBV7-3,TGTGCCAGCAGCCGAGGATTAGGGGCCGGTGAAGCTTTCTTT,CASSRGLGAGEAFF
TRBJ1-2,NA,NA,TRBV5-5,TGTGCCAGCAGCTTGGTGCAGGGAAACTATGGCTACACCTTC,CASSLVQGNYGYTF
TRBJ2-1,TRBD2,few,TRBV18,TGTGCCAGCTCACTAACGACTAGCAACTACAATGAGCAGTTCTTC,CASSLTTSNYNEQFF
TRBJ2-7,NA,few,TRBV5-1,TGCGCCAGCAGCTTGGGGGACATTACCTACGAGCAGTACTTC,CASSLGDITYEQYF
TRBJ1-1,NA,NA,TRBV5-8,TGTGCCAGCAAATTCGGCAGGGGCTTGCTCCCCACTGAAGCTTTCTTT,CASKFGRGLLPTEAFF
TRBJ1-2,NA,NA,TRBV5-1,TGCGCCAGCAGCTCCGCAGCACCCTCCTTTTATGGCTACACCTTC,CASSSAAPSFYGYTF
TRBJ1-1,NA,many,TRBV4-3,TGCGCCAGCAGCCAGGACGCATACCTGAACACTGAAGCTTTCTTT,CASSQDAYLNTEAFF
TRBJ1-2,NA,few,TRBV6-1,TGTGCCAGCAGTGAATGGGGAGCAACCTATGGCTACACCTTC,CASSEWGATYGYTF
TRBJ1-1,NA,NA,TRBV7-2,TGTGCCAGCAGCCTAGGGGCGGGACCGCAGGGCACTGAAGCTTTCTTT,CASSLGAGPQGTEAFF
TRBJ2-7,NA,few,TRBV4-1,TGCGCCAGCAGCCAAGAAACTAAGTCTCTCTCCTACGAGCAGTACTTC,CASSQETKSLSYEQYF
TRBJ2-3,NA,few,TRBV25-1,TGTGCCAGCAGTGAATTGGGGGGACCAGATACGCAGTATTTT,CASSELGGPDTQYF
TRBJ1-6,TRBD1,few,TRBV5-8,TGTGCCAGCAGCCCGGACAGGGGGACTCGTAATTCACCCCTCCACTTT,CASSPDRGTRNSPLHF
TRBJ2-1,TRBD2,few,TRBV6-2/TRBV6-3,TGTGCCAGCAGTTACCCTGGACTAGCGGGAAAAAATGAGCAGTTCTTC,CASSYPGLAGKNEQFF
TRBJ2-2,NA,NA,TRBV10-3,TGTGCCATCAGTGAGAGGCAGGCCACCGGGGAGCTGTTTTTT,CAISERQATGELFF
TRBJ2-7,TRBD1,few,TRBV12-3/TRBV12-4,TGTGCCAGCAGTCCCCCGGACAGGGAAAATAAGCAGTACTTC,CASSPPDRENKQYF
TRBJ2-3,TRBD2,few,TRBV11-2,TGTGCCAGCAGCTTAGTTAAGCGGGAGGGCCGTTTCCCAGATACGCAGTATTTT,CASSLVKREGRFPDTQYF
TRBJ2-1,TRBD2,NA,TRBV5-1,TGCGCCAGCAGCTTGATGGGCGGGAGTGGAAGTGGGAATGAGCAGTTCTTC,CASSLMGGSGSGNEQFF
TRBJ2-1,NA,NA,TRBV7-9,TGTGCCAGCAGCTTACGCCGGGAACCCAGCAATGAGCAGTTCTTC,CASSLRREPSNEQFF
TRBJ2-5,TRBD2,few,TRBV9,TGTGCCAGCAGCGATAGCGGGAGAGTCTTGGAGACCCAGTACTTC,CASSDSGRVLETQYF
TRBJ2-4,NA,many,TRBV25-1,TGTGCCAGCAGTGAAGGGGGGCCCAAAAACATTCAGTACTTC,CASSEGGPKNIQYF
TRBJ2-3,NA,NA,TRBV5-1,TGCGCCAGCAGCTCGACGACTAGCACAGATACGCAGTATTTT,CASSSTTSTDTQYF
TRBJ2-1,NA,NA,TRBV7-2,TGTGCCAGCAGCTTCCAAAGGGGGTTAGGCAATGAGCAGTTCTTC,CASSFQRGLGNEQFF
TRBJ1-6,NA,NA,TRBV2,TGTGCCAGCACAGGGGAGGCGAGTTCACCCCTCCACTTT,CASTGEASSPLHF
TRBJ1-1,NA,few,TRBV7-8,TGTGCCAGCAGCTTACATCCGGAGCTGAACACTGAAGCTTTCTTT,CASSLHPELNTEAFF
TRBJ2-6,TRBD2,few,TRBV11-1,TGTGCCAGCAGCCCAGGCATGGCTAGCGGGAGGACTGGGGCCAACGTCCTGACTTTC,CASSPGMASGRTGANVLTF
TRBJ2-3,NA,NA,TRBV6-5,TGTGCCAGCAGTTACAAGGGACGCTGGGGTACGCAGTATTTT,CASSYKGRWGTQYF